One and the same sample provided the 25 T cell receptor beta chains below, sequenced in a study of blood T cell repertoires in COVID-19. Sequenced by immunoSEQ multiplex PCR; TCRdb stores in-frame clones only, minus some. Of roughly 100,000 clones listed, 75% to 90% are singletons. The sample was peripheral blood. Receptor source: a human donor in a cohort sampled during active COVID-19.

This chain connects TRBV19 to TRBJ2-3; TRBD2 might be the D (5 bases). The germline V and J ends were trimmed by 0 bases and 0 bases, with 16 bases remaining between them. This CDR3 comprises 18 residues. The germline gives CDR1 LNHDA, CDR2 SQIVND (reference sequence). The CDR3 protein is CASSIETRALLSTDTQYF. CDR3 sequence (DNA): TGTGCCAGTAGTATAGAAACGCGGGCTCTACTAAGCACAGATACGCAGTATTTT.

The chain joins TRBV6-5 to TRBJ2-1; D might be TRBD1 (6 bases). The CDR3 consists of 12 residues. Germline CDR1 reads MNHEY; CDR2 reads SVGAGI. V was clipped by 5 bases and J by 10 bases, with 12 bases between them. CDR3 nucleotides: TGTGCCAGCAGTACGGGACACCGAGAGCAGTTCTTC. Its protein product is CASSTGHREQFF.

Only one count was recorded for this clone. The chain has TRBV28 and TRBJ1-2; maybe TRBD1 (5 bases). Germline V lookup: CDR1 MDHEN, CDR2 SYDVKM. Trimming removed 4 bases at V and 0 bases at J, with 12 bases between. This CDR3 contains 15 residues. The CDR3 bases are TGTGCCAGCAGTTCCCTAGGGGCCTCTAACTATGGCTACACCTTC. It specifies CASSSLGASNYGYTF.

This clone was observed once. The chain links TRBV5-6 to TRBJ2-7; 10 bases agree with TRBD1. The V gene's germline CDR1 is SGHDT and CDR2 YYEEEE. This CDR3 is 16 amino acids long. Losses at the gene ends were 1 base for V and 3 bases for J; bases not matched to a gene: 7. The CDR3 region has the DNA TGTGCCAGCAGCTTGAGGACCGGGACAGGGGACTACGAGCAGTACTTC. It encodes CASSLRTGTGDYEQYF.

The V call is TRBV2, the J call TRBJ1-2, with TRBD1 identical over 7 bases. V gave up 4 bases and J gave up 7 bases; unmatched junction bases: 9. This CDR3 has 14 residues. Germline values: CDR1 SNHLY, CDR2 FYNNEI. The CDR3 sequence: CASSAQQGLAGYTF. CDR3 in DNA: TGTGCCAGCAGTGCCCAACAGGGGTTGGCTGGCTACACCTTC.

The rearrangement links TRBV6-4 to TRBJ2-1; possibly TRBD2 for D (6 bases). The V gene's germline CDR1 is MRHNA and CDR2 SNTAGT. This CDR3 has 14 residues. V was pared by 4 bases and J by 7 bases, with 14 bases between. The CDR3 DNA reads TGTGCCAGCAGTGCCGGGACTCAGGCGAATGAGCAGTTCTTC. Residues: CASSAGTQANEQFF.

This chain connects TRBV4-1 to TRBJ2-3; D is ambiguous. The CDR3 has 13 amino acids. V shed 0 bases and J shed 4 bases, with 5 bases lying between them. Germline assignment: CDR1 MGHRA and CDR2 YSYEKL. The CDR3 DNA sequence: TGCGCCAGCAGCCAAGACCTCCCAGATACGCAGTATTTT. Amino acids: CASSQDLPDTQYF.

CDR3 region: CASSLPRLGGRVRNTEAFF. The CDR3 bases are TGTGCCAGCAGCTTACCCCGCCTGGGGGGGCGGGTTAGGAACACTGAAGCTTTCTTT. This rearrangement joins TRBV7-9 to TRBJ1-1, with D possibly being TRBD1 (6 bases). V was cut by 2 bases and J by 1 base, with 23 bases left in between. The length of the CDR3 is 19 residues. CDR1 is SEHNR and CDR2 is FQNEAQ in the germline V gene (reference sequence). Filled out from reference TRBV7-9 and TRBJ1-1, the complete variable domain reads DTGVSQNPRHKITKRGQNVTFRCDPISEHNRLYWYRQTLGQGPEFLTYFQNEAQLEKSRLLSDRFSAERPKGSFSTLEIQRTEQGDSAMYLCASSLPRLGGRVRNTEAFFGQGTRLTVV.

The chain recombines TRBV5-1 with TRBJ1-1, with 12 bases identical to TRBD1. The CDR3 sequence is 16 residues long. V gave up 1 base and J gave up 5 bases; unmatched junction bases: 6. Germline loops: CDR1 SGHRS, CDR2 YFSETQ. The CDR3, as DNA: TGCGCCAGCAGCTTGATGGGGACAGGGGGCGGGACTGAAGCTTTCTTT. Its protein product is CASSLMGTGGGTEAFF.

The gene calls are TRBV5-4 and TRBJ2-7, with 9 bases aligning to TRBD1. This CDR3 comprises 19 residues. Germline lookup yields CDR1 SGHNT and CDR2 YYREEE (reference sequence). Trimming at V came to 3 bases and at J to 5 bases, leaving 21 bases not matched to a gene. CDR3 loop: CASSSPPGQGKTFTDEQYF. The CDR3 region has the DNA TGTGCCAGCAGCTCTCCCCCGGGACAGGGAAAAACCTTTACGGACGAGCAGTACTTC.

The sample holds one count of this clone. The V gene is TRBV28, the J gene TRBJ2-5; no definite D call. Germline V CDR1 and CDR2: MDHEN, SYDVKM. Trimming left V 5 bases short and J 5 bases short, with 6 bases between. CDR3 length equals 11 residues. CDR3 sequence reads: CASSPGETQYF. CDR3 bases: TGTGCCAGCAGTCCCGGTGAGACCCAGTACTTC. Supplemented by reference TRBV28 and TRBJ2-5, the full variable domain reads DVKVTQSSRYLVKRTGEKVFLECVQDMDHENMFWYRQDPGLGLRLIYFSYDVKMKEKGDIPEGYSVSREKKERFSLILESASTNQTSMYLCASSPGETQYFGPGTRLLVL.

This chain connects TRBV7-9 to TRBJ1-1, with 9 bases fitting TRBD1. This CDR3 has 16 amino acids. Trimming cost V 0 bases and J 5 bases; bases outside gene matches: 7. Germline CDR1 and CDR2: SEHNR and FQNEAQ (reference sequence). Here the CDR3 reads CASSLAPGQGQTEAFF. In nucleotides, the CDR3 is TGTGCCAGCAGCTTAGCGCCGGGACAGGGCCAAACTGAAGCTTTCTTT.

The V and J genes are TRBV5-1 and TRBJ2-3; unclear D gene. This CDR3 region has 14 residues. Between the trimmed V and J ends, which lost 1 base and 5 bases, there was a span of 11 bases. Germline CDR1 SGHRS, CDR2 YFSETQ. The CDR3 sequence: CASSLKQLKDTQYF. The CDR3 DNA is TGCGCCAGCAGCTTGAAACAGCTCAAAGATACGCAGTATTTT.

CDR3 sequence: CATSDLAGGRADTQYF. DNA for the CDR3: TGTGCCACCAGTGACCTAGCGGGGGGGCGTGCAGATACGCAGTATTTT. The J gene is TRBJ2-3, the V gene TRBV24-1; 12 bases map to TRBD2. Germline V gene sequence: CDR1 KGHDR, CDR2 SFDVKD. CDR3 length: 16 amino acids. J was trimmed by 4 bases and V by 4 bases; bases with no gene match: 5.

V is TRBV18 and J is TRBJ2-1, with TRBD2 matching 9 bases. The CDR3 is 15 amino acids. Germline CDR1 KGHSH, CDR2 LQKENI. The J segment lost 4 bases and the V segment lost 8 bases, leaving 9 bases of the junction unmatched. CDR3 residues: CASQTTSGGYNEQFF. The CDR3 DNA follows: TGTGCCAGCCAAACTACCAGCGGGGGGTACAATGAGCAGTTCTTC.

V usage is TRBV6-5 and J usage is TRBJ2-1, with 7 bases identical to TRBD1. V shed 5 bases, J shed 10 bases, and the junction held 5 bases outside the gene matches. The CDR3 spans 12 residues. The germline CDR1 and CDR2 sequences are MNHEY and SVGAGI. The CDR3 spells CASSRTGVEQFF. The CDR3 DNA reads TGTGCCAGCAGTAGAACAGGGGTGGAGCAGTTCTTC.

This chain connects TRBV9 to TRBJ2-7; TRBD1 matches 8 bases. The CDR3 spans 15 residues. V was pared by 3 bases and J by 0 bases, with 5 bases of the junction left unmatched. Germline V gives CDR1 SGDLS, CDR2 YYNGEE. The CDR3 DNA reads as TGTGCCAGCAGCGCGGGACAGGTGAGCTCCTACGAGCAGTACTTC. Translated, it gives CASSAGQVSSYEQYF. The full variable domain, completed using reference TRBV9 and TRBJ2-7, is DSGVTQTPKHLITATGQRVTLRCSPRSGDLSVYWYQQSLDQGLQFLIQYYNGEERAKGNILERFSAQQFPDLHSELNLSSLELGDSALYFCASSAGQVSSYEQYFGPGTRLTVT.

The chain employs TRBV28 and TRBJ1-6; D might be TRBD1 (6 bases). Germline-derived CDR1 and CDR2 are MDHEN and SYDVKM. The V gene lost 1 base and the J gene lost 0 bases, with 22 bases spanning the gap. CDR3 length equals 21 residues. The CDR3: CASSLYPRGGGGSSYNSPLHF. The CDR3 DNA is TGTGCCAGCAGTTTATATCCCCGCGGCGGGGGCGGAAGCTCCTATAATTCACCCCTCCACTTT.

V usage is TRBV29-1 and J usage is TRBJ1-1; unclear D gene. The length of the CDR3 is 13 residues. Trimming stripped 0 bases from V and 10 bases from J, with 15 bases between. CDR1 is SQVTM, CDR2 ANQGSEA, per germline. The CDR3, as DNA: TGCAGCGTTGAAGATCATCTGGGCCGGGGAGCTTTCTTT. Protein: CSVEDHLGRGAFF.

V usage is TRBV6-6 and J usage is TRBJ2-5; D is unclear. The germline V gene encodes CDR1 MNHNY and CDR2 SVGAGI (reference sequence). The CDR3 is made up of 14 amino acids. The V gene lost 4 bases and the J gene lost 1 base, with 10 bases spanning the gap. CDR3 amino acids: CASSWRLLQETQYF. CDR3 DNA sequence: TGTGCCAGCAGTTGGCGACTCCTCCAAGAGACCCAGTACTTC.

V gene TRBV9 combines with J gene TRBJ2-3, with a possible D match to TRBD1 (6 bases). Germline V gives CDR1 SGDLS, CDR2 YYNGEE. V lost 7 bases, J lost 2 bases, and 14 bases lay in between. The CDR3 is 14 residues long. The CDR3 loop is CASSPRDTTDTQYF. The CDR3 coding sequence is TGTGCCAGCTCTCCCCGGGACACCACAGATACGCAGTATTTT.

In nucleotides, the CDR3 is TGTGCCAGCAGCCTACGGGGAACCGGGGAGCTGTTTTTT. This translates into CASSLRGTGELFF. The rearrangement uses TRBV3-1 (or the pseudogene TRBV3-2) and TRBJ2-2; D possibly corresponds to TRBD2 (5 bases). The germline gives CDR1 LGHDT, CDR2 YNNKEL (reference sequence). Trimming removed 4 bases from V and 5 bases from J, with 8 bases in between. This CDR3 region has 13 residues.

The chain couples TRBV5-4 to TRBJ2-1, with 13 bases fitting TRBD2. Germline values: CDR1 SGHNT, CDR2 YYREEE (reference sequence). With V trimmed by 1 base and J by 7 bases, 2 bases remained unmatched. This CDR3 has 15 amino acids. CDR3: CASSLTSGGGNEQFF. The CDR3 coding sequence is TGTGCCAGCAGCTTGACTAGCGGGGGGGGAAATGAGCAGTTCTTC.

The chain uses TRBV15 and TRBJ1-3; TRBD1 matches at 8 bases. Germline-derived CDR1 and CDR2 are LNHNV and YYDKDF (reference sequence). The length of the CDR3 is 17 residues. V lost 1 base, J lost 0 bases, and 5 bases stayed unmatched. The CDR3 DNA reads TGTGCCACCAGCAGAGTCCTAGGACAGGGCTCTGGAAACACCATATATTTT. Residues: CATSRVLGQGSGNTIYF.

The genes are TRBV5-4 and TRBJ2-2, with TRBD2 matching 12 bases. Trimming at V came to 4 bases and at J to 4 bases, leaving 5 bases not matched to a gene. Germline V gives CDR1 SGHNT, CDR2 YYREEE (reference sequence). The CDR3 spans 16 residues. The CDR3 DNA is TGTGCCAGCAGCCCTAGCGGGGGGGCGGGCACCGGGGAGCTGTTTTTT. This gives the protein CASSPSGGAGTGELFF. Using reference TRBV5-4 and TRBJ2-2 for the parts outside the CDR3, the full variable domain is ETGVTQSPTHLIKTRGQQVTLRCSSQSGHNTVSWYQQALGQGPQFIFQYYREEENGRGNFPPRFSGLQFPNYSSELNVNALELDDSALYLCASSPSGGAGTGELFFGEGSRLTVL.